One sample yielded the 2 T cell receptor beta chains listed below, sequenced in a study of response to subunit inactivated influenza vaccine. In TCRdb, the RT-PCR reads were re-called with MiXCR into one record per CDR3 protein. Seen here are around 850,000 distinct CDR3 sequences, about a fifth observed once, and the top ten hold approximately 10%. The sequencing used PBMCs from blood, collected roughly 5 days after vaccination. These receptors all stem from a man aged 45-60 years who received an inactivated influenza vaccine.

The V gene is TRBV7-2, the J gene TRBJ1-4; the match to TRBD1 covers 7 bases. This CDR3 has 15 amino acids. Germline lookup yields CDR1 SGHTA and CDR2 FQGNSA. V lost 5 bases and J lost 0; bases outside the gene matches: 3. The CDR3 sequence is CASSTQGTTNEKLFF. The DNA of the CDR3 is TGTGCCAGCAGCACACAGGGGACAACTAATGAAAAACTGTTTTTT.

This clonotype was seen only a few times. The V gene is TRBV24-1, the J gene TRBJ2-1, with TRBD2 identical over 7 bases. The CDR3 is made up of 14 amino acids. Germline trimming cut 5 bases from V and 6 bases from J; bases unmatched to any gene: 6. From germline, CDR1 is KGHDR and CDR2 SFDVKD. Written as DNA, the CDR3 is TGTGCCACCAGTGCCCGGGGGGTCACCAATGAGCAGTTCTTC. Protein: CATSARGVTNEQFF.